This T cell receptor (beta chain) was found in a study of post-analysis software for immune sequencing data. Study-wide findings and caveats: The study found TRBV5-6, TRBV5-1 and TRBV20-1 among four to six TRBV segments more frequent in patients than controls.

TCR beta cDNA libraries included unique molecular identifiers. TCRdb independently ran MiXCR on the PCR reads; one entry per CDR3 protein. The sample shows some 690,000 distinct CDR3 sequences, 30% of them seen only once. Comments on this clonotype: Antigen specificity is unknown.

In germline, CDR1 is MDHEN, CDR2 SYDVKM. This CDR3 has 12 amino acids. The ends were cut back, 5 bases at V and 8 bases at J, with 10 bases in the middle. Sequenced sample: blood. The rearrangement uses TRBV28 and TRBJ1-5; the D is unclear. The source of this sequence is a girl aged 5-17 years with multiple sclerosis. The CDR3 region has the DNA TGTGCCAGCAGTACTGGGCCCGAGCCCCAGCATTTT. Protein sequence: CASSTGPEPQHF.